These T cell receptor beta chains were read from a single sample in a study of blood T cell repertoires in COVID-19. Sequencing was performed with immunoSEQ multiplex PCR; in TCRdb, only in-frame clones are kept and a portion is missing. The profile shows about 140,000 clones, 88% of them singletons. Sequencing was done on a sample of peripheral blood. These receptors all stem from a human donor with COVID-19, enrolled during active disease. The donor label of this sample is uncertain. Each CDR3 is given with its conserved first and last residue. A D gene is named only where the DNA matches it firmly. Expanded clones get a size class; other rows say once, few or many, or leave the size out.

cdr3_length,clone_size,j_call,v_call,d_call,cdr3_nt,cdr3_aa
14,few,TRBJ2-3,TRBV2,TRBD1,TGTGCCAGCAGTGTGGAGGGACAGGCAGATACGCAGTATTTT,CASSVEGQADTQYF
18,NA,TRBJ1-3,TRBV10-3,NA,TGTGCCATCACCACAACCCCGGGGGGGATATCTTTTGGAAACACCATATATTTT,CAITTTPGGISFGNTIYF
14,few,TRBJ1-6,TRBV25-1,TRBD1,TGTGCCAGCGGAACCGGGACAGGGGGCTCACCCCTCCACTTT,CASGTGTGGSPLHF
14,NA,TRBJ1-5,TRBV7-9,NA,TGTGCCAGCAGCTTGGGGGGGCTTGGTCAGCCCCAGCATTTT,CASSLGGLGQPQHF
13,once,TRBJ1-2,TRBV5-4,NA,TGTGCCAGCAGCTTGCCCAGGGAGGCCGGCTACACCTTC,CASSLPREAGYTF
13,NA,TRBJ1-4,TRBV28,NA,TGTGCCAGCAGTGGAGCAACTAATGAAAAACTGTTTTTT,CASSGATNEKLFF
14,NA,TRBJ1-2,TRBV18,TRBD1,TGTGCCAGCTCACAGGGACAGGGTGAAAATGGCTACACCTTC,CASSQGQGENGYTF
18,few,TRBJ1-5,TRBV6-2/TRBV6-3,TRBD1,TGTGCCAGCAGTTATATCGGGACAGGGGGCTCAATCAATCAGCCCCAGCATTTT,CASSYIGTGGSINQPQHF
15,NA,TRBJ2-7,TRBV9,NA,TGTGCCAGCAGCCAGATGGGGCACGGTGGGGACGAGCAGTACTTC,CASSQMGHGGDEQYF
13,NA,TRBJ1-2,TRBV9,TRBD1,TGTGCCAGCAGCGTAGGGACAGGGGACGGCTACACCTTC,CASSVGTGDGYTF
12,NA,TRBJ1-2,TRBV12-3/TRBV12-4,NA,TGTGCCAGCTCGGCGGGGGACTATGGCTACACCTTC,CASSAGDYGYTF
13,NA,TRBJ1-1,TRBV6-5,NA,TGTGCCAGCAGTCAGGGATCCAACACTGAAGCTTTCTTT,CASSQGSNTEAFF
14,few,TRBJ1-2,TRBV2,NA,TGTGCCAGCAGTGAAGCCGGCCGGGGGAGAGGCTACACCTTC,CASSEAGRGRGYTF
13,NA,TRBJ1-1,TRBV12-3/TRBV12-4,NA,TGTGCCAGCAGTTGGGGCGGGAACACTGAAGCTTTCTTT,CASSWGGNTEAFF
14,once,TRBJ1-3,TRBV6-5,TRBD1,TGTGCCAGCAGAAGGCAGGGGGATGGAAACACCATATATTTT,CASRRQGDGNTIYF
15,NA,TRBJ2-7,TRBV3-1/TRBV3-2,TRBD1,TGTGCCAGCAGCCGCCGACAGGGGGCGATCGACGAGCAGTACTTC,CASSRRQGAIDEQYF
15,NA,TRBJ2-7,TRBV6-5,TRBD1,TGTGCCATCGCCAGGGTTCTCTTAGACAGGGGCGAGCAGTACTTC,CAIARVLLDRGEQYF
11,NA,TRBJ1-2,TRBV6-5,NA,TGTGCCAGCCAGGGATACTATGGCTACACCTTC,CASQGYYGYTF
14,NA,TRBJ2-6,TRBV29-1,NA,TGCAGCGTTGATGCGGGGACTGGGGCCAACGTCCTGACTTTC,CSVDAGTGANVLTF
10,NA,TRBJ2-1,TRBV19,NA,TGTGCCAACCACGGACAGAGCATGTTCTTC,CANHGQSMFF